Presented here are 2 T cell receptor beta chains from one specimen sequenced in a study of OX40 agonist ivuxolimab in advanced cancers. Assay: immunoSEQ multiplex PCR; the TCRdb copy retains only in-frame clones and omits some. Of more than 35,000 clones listed, approximately 80% are singletons. The sequencing used CD4+ or CD8+ T cells sorted from blood, collected in a trial of the OX40 agonist ivuxolimab. Source of these receptors: an adult with an advanced solid tumor such as melanoma, head and neck, liver or kidney cancer.

This clone ranks as medium-sized. The CDR3 reads CASSMREDGYTF. CDR3 nucleotides: TGTGCCAGTAGTATGAGGGAAGATGGCTACACCTTC. The genes are TRBV19 and TRBJ1-2; D remains ambiguous. V gave up 3 bases and J gave up 6 bases, with 8 bases separating them. This CDR3 has 12 residues. Germline CDR1 is LNHDA and CDR2 is SQIVND (reference sequence).

This clone was found a few times. The chain carries TRBV5-6 and TRBJ2-5; 7 bases fit TRBD1. The CDR3 spans 14 residues. Germline-derived CDR1 and CDR2 are SGHDT and YYEEEE. The V gene end was trimmed by 4 bases and the J gene end by 4 bases; junction bases not matched to a gene: 7. The CDR3 DNA reads TGTGCCAGCAGCGGGGGAGACAGGGTAGAGACCCAGTACTTC. The encoded protein is CASSGGDRVETQYF.